The 25 T cell receptor beta chains reported below all come from one sample, sequenced in a study of T cell repertoires in cytomegalovirus infection (dated by TCRdb to the late 2010s). These receptors have no known antigen. Sequencing instrument: Illumina HiSeq 1500. The public sequencing data were trimmed at Q25 with fastp and processed into clonotypes with MiXCR by TCRdb, which kept only in-frame beta chains. One record per CDR3 amino acid sequence lists the most common genes and DNA. The sample table shows roughly 570,000 distinct CDR3 sequences, and around two fifths are seen once. The leading ten clones occupy 40% to 60% of the sample. The treatment or condition label of this sample denotes: in vitro stimulation with specific CMV peptide epitopes to enrich CMV-specific T cells. The sample in question was cultured PBMCs, obtained from culture after CMV antigen stimulation. The receptors shown here come from a human donor in good health (CMV status not recorded). Some clones in this sample may be carry-over from other donors' samples.

The J gene is TRBJ2-1, the V gene TRBV5-1, with 10 bases that match TRBD2. The V gene end was trimmed by 4 bases and the J gene end by 8 bases; junction bases not matched to a gene: 9. Germline V gives CDR1 SGHRS, CDR2 YFSETQ. CDR3 size: 15 residues. CDR3 sequence reads: CASSPTGLAADEQFF. In nucleotides, the CDR3 is TGCGCCAGCAGCCCTACCGGACTAGCGGCGGATGAGCAGTTCTTC.

The rearrangement joins TRBV4-1 to TRBJ1-2, with TRBD1 as a possible D gene (6 bases). Germline V CDR1 and CDR2: MGHRA, YSYEKL. There are 14 residues in the CDR3. Trimming removed 1 base at V and 8 bases at J, with 14 bases between. The CDR3 spells CASSQGPGAEGYTF. For the CDR3, the DNA is TGCGCCAGCAGCCAAGGGCCGGGGGCGGAGGGCTACACCTTC.

The chain links TRBV7-9 to TRBJ2-3; a weak D match, TRBD1 (5 bases). Between the trimmed V and J ends, which lost 4 bases and 2 bases, there was a span of 13 bases. Germline CDR1 reads SEHNR; CDR2 reads FQNEAQ (reference sequence). There are 15 residues in the CDR3. The CDR3 here is CASSSWQGSTDTQYF. The CDR3 coding sequence is TGTGCCAGCAGCTCCTGGCAGGGATCCACAGATACGCAGTATTTT.

This chain joins TRBV4-1 and TRBJ2-7; D ambiguous. Looked up from germline, CDR1 is MGHRA and CDR2 is YSYEKL. V was clipped by 2 bases and J by 0 bases, with 8 bases between them. The CDR3 has 14 amino acids. The CDR3 loop reads CASSQSVGSYEQYF. The CDR3 region has the DNA TGCGCCAGCAGCCAATCGGTCGGCTCCTACGAGCAGTACTTC.

In this sample, this clonotype turned up a few times. This chain connects TRBV19 to TRBJ1-6, with TRBD1 matching 9 bases. This CDR3 is built from 13 residues. Unmatched junction bases numbered 8, after V lost 10 bases and J lost 10 bases. Germline V gene data show CDR1 as LNHDA and CDR2 as SQIVND (reference sequence). As DNA, the CDR3 is TGTGCCACCACGGGACAGGGCGCCTCACCCCTCCACTTT. Amino acids: CATTGQGASPLHF.

The chain couples TRBV7-6 to TRBJ2-2; D gene uncertain. CDR1 is SGHVS, CDR2 FNYEAQ, per germline. The CDR3 sequence is 12 residues long. Trimming removed 5 bases from V and 8 bases from J, with 9 bases in between. CDR3 region: CASSPKGGELFF. As DNA, the CDR3 is TGTGCCAGCAGCCCCAAGGGAGGGGAGCTGTTTTTT.

The chain has TRBV15 and TRBJ2-5; no clear D. This CDR3 spans 12 amino acids. Germline values: CDR1 LNHNV, CDR2 YYDKDF (reference sequence). Trimming pared 6 bases from V and 5 bases from J, leaving 10 bases between. The DNA of the CDR3 is TGTGCCACCAGTAAGGTGGGGGAGACCCAGTACTTC. Its protein product is CATSKVGETQYF. Full variable domain (remainder filled in from reference TRBV15 and TRBJ2-5): DAMVIQNPRYQVTQFGKPVTLSCSQTLNHNVMYWYQQKSSQAPKLLFHYYDKDFNNEADTPDNFQSRRPNTSFCFLDIRSPGLGDTAMYLCATSKVGETQYFGPGTRLLVL.

This clonotype was found a few times. The chain uses TRBV12-3 or TRBV12-4 and TRBJ1-5; TRBD1 aligns across 7 bases. J lost 6 bases, V lost 6 bases, and 14 bases had no gene match. The CDR3 is 16 amino acids. DNA of the CDR3: TGTGCCAGCAGCCCGACAGGGCTAAAGGGTGTTCAGCCCCAGCATTTT. It translates to CASSPTGLKGVQPQHF.

The chain combines TRBV6-2 or TRBV6-3 with TRBJ2-7; TRBD2 might be the D (6 bases). The V and J ends lost 9 bases and 1 base respectively, with 16 bases between them. The CDR3 spans 14 residues. Germline CDR1 reads MNHEY; CDR2 reads SVGEGT. CDR3 residues: CARCCPGLSYEQYF. For the CDR3, the DNA is TGTGCCAGATGTTGTCCCGGACTATCCTACGAGCAGTACTTC.

The chain carries TRBV7-2 and TRBJ1-6; TRBD1 matches 8 bases. J was trimmed by 6 bases and V by 3 bases; bases with no gene match: 10. The CDR3 covers 17 residues. Per germline, CDR1 SGHTA and CDR2 FQGNSA. The CDR3 loop is CASSFYLGTGANSPLHF. DNA of the CDR3: TGTGCCAGCAGCTTCTACCTAGGGACAGGAGCTAATTCACCCCTCCACTTT. Complete variable domain (other parts from reference TRBV7-2 and TRBJ1-6): GAGVSQSPSNKVTEKGKDVELRCDPISGHTALYWYRQSLGQGLEFLIYFQGNSAPDKSGLPSDRFSAERTGGSVSTLTIQRTQQEDSAVYLCASSFYLGTGANSPLHFGNGTRLTVT.

This chain connects TRBV7-2 to TRBJ2-1; D assignment may be TRBD1 or TRBD2 (5 bases each). Germline CDR1 SGHTA, CDR2 FQGNSA. Trimming removed 5 bases from V and 9 bases from J, with 11 bases in between. The CDR3 length is 12 residues. Here the CDR3 reads CASSPTRGEQFF. As DNA, the CDR3 is TGTGCCAGCAGCCCCACGAGGGGTGAGCAGTTCTTC.

The rearrangement joins TRBV5-4 to TRBJ2-3; 12 nucleotides line up with TRBD2. J was trimmed by 5 bases and V by 5 bases; bases with no gene match: 9. Looked up from germline, CDR1 is SGHNT and CDR2 is YYREEE (reference sequence). The CDR3 consists of 16 residues. The CDR3 spells CASRGASGRAGDTQYF. DNA of the CDR3: TGTGCCAGCAGAGGTGCTAGCGGGAGGGCCGGAGATACGCAGTATTTT.

The chain couples TRBV10-2 to TRBJ1-2, with D unresolved. Germline values: CDR1 WSHSY, CDR2 SAAADI. V was pared by 11 bases and J by 5 bases, with 18 bases between. The CDR3 extends over 13 amino acids. Here the CDR3 reads CACRPEGWYGYTF. The CDR3 region has the DNA TGCGCCTGCCGCCCAGAGGGATGGTATGGCTACACCTTC.

The chain recombines TRBV7-6 with TRBJ2-1, with TRBD1 as a possible D gene (7 bases). The CDR3 length is 15 residues. CDR1 and CDR2 from the germline V gene are SGHVS and FNYEAQ. The V end lost 4 bases, the J end lost 6 bases, and 16 bases lay between the germline ends. CDR3 amino acids: CASSSTRGDGNEQFF. In DNA form, the CDR3 reads TGTGCCAGCAGCTCCACCAGGGGGGACGGCAATGAGCAGTTCTTC.

This clonotype has at least ten counts. The chain recombines TRBV7-2 with TRBJ2-6, with TRBD1 as a possible D gene (5 bases). Germline loops: CDR1 SGHTA, CDR2 FQGNSA. Trimming took off 5 bases at V and 0 bases at J, with 14 bases between the two ends. CDR3 length equals 17 residues. DNA for the CDR3: TGTGCCAGCAGCCTCGCGACAGTCCGCTCTGGGGCCAACGTCCTGACTTTC. Its protein is CASSLATVRSGANVLTF.

The sample holds a few counts of this clonotype. The gene calls are TRBV19 and TRBJ2-1; no definite D call. V lost 2 bases and J 2 bases, leaving 10 bases between the germline ends. Germline CDR1 reads LNHDA; CDR2 reads SQIVND (reference sequence). The CDR3 spans 15 residues. CDR3 residues: CASSISRRPYNEQFF. The DNA of the CDR3 is TGTGCCAGTAGTATATCTAGACGTCCCTACAATGAGCAGTTCTTC.

The chain employs TRBV19 and TRBJ2-6; unclear D gene. The length of the CDR3 is 15 residues. The V end was cut by 2 bases, the J end by 6 bases, with 11 bases between. The V gene's germline CDR1 is LNHDA and CDR2 SQIVND (reference sequence). CDR3 in amino acids: CASSIPTPEANVLTF. CDR3 bases: TGTGCCAGTAGTATACCCACTCCCGAGGCCAACGTCCTGACTTTC.

V and J are TRBV7-9 and TRBJ1-5; D uncertain. This CDR3 region has 13 residues. CDR1 and CDR2 (germline): SEHNR, FQNEAQ (reference sequence). V lost 5 bases and J lost 7, with 12 bases in between. CDR3 bases: TGTGCCAGCAGCCCCGGGAGTATGCAGCCCCAGCATTTT. Translation: CASSPGSMQPQHF.

This clonotype appeared many times. The chain has TRBV7-2 and TRBJ2-3, with D possibly being TRBD2 (6 bases). The CDR3 has 14 amino acids. Germline V lookup: CDR1 SGHTA, CDR2 FQGNSA. V was shortened by 1 base and J by 2 bases, with 7 bases between the two germline ends. The chain's CDR3 is CASSLGTTTDTQYF. DNA for the CDR3: TGTGCCAGCAGCTTAGGGACTACCACAGATACGCAGTATTTT. The complete variable domain, with remaining parts taken from reference TRBV7-2 and TRBJ2-3, reads GAGVSQSPSNKVTEKGKDVELRCDPISGHTALYWYRQSLGQGLEFLIYFQGNSAPDKSGLPSDRFSAERTGGSVSTLTIQRTQQEDSAVYLCASSLGTTTDTQYFGPGTRLTVL.

V and J are TRBV20-1 and TRBJ2-2; TRBD2 aligns across 14 bases. The V gene's germline CDR1 is DFQATT and CDR2 SNEGSKA (reference sequence). CDR3 length equals 15 residues. J gave up 7 bases and V 5 bases, and 6 bases lay outside the gene matches. CDR3: CSAPRTSGRIGELFF. The CDR3 DNA follows: TGCAGTGCTCCCAGGACTAGCGGGAGGATCGGGGAGCTGTTTTTT.

This clonotype was counted a few times. The chain is built from TRBV6-1 and TRBJ2-3; 7 bases are a match to TRBD2. Germline CDR1 MNHNS, CDR2 SASEGT. The CDR3 has 16 amino acids. V was pared by 7 bases and J by 3 bases, with 13 bases of the junction left unmatched. The CDR3 region is CASTKQQGGWTDTQYF. The CDR3, as DNA: TGTGCCAGCACTAAGCAGCAGGGAGGGTGGACAGATACGCAGTATTTT.

The rearrangement links TRBV7-6 to TRBJ1-2, with D unclear. V lost 5 bases and J lost 5, with 15 bases in between. Germline CDR1 is SGHVS and CDR2 is FNYEAQ. The CDR3 is 14 residues long. Here the CDR3 DNA reads TGTGCCAGCAGCCCCAGGCCCCGGAGTTATGGCTACACCTTC. Translating it yields CASSPRPRSYGYTF.

The chain uses TRBV6-1 and TRBJ2-1; no firm D call. Germline CDR1 and CDR2: MNHNS and SASEGT. The ends were cut back, 1 base at V and 0 bases at J, with 4 bases in the middle. CDR3 length equals 14 residues. The CDR3 spells CASSEGSSYNEQFF. CDR3 sequence (DNA): TGTGCCAGCAGTGAAGGGAGCTCCTACAATGAGCAGTTCTTC.

This chain's CDR3 is CASKRGTRAGGRAFF. Here the CDR3 DNA reads TGTGCCAGCAAACGTGGAACTCGGGCAGGGGGTCGAGCTTTCTTT. The genes are TRBV6-2 or TRBV6-3 and TRBJ1-1, with TRBD1 matching over 7 bases. The CDR3 contains 15 residues. The junction had 18 bases not matched to a gene; V was cut back by 7 bases and J by 10 bases. Germline V CDR1 and CDR2: MNHEY, SVGEGT.

The rearrangement uses TRBV7-2 and TRBJ1-5; TRBD1 matches 7 bases. Germline lookup yields CDR1 SGHTA and CDR2 FQGNSA. Germline trimming cut 2 bases from V and 6 bases from J; bases unmatched to any gene: 7. CDR3 length equals 15 residues. The CDR3 region has the DNA TGTGCCAGCAGCTTAAACAGGGGAATGGGTCAGCCCCAGCATTTT. This gives the protein CASSLNRGMGQPQHF.